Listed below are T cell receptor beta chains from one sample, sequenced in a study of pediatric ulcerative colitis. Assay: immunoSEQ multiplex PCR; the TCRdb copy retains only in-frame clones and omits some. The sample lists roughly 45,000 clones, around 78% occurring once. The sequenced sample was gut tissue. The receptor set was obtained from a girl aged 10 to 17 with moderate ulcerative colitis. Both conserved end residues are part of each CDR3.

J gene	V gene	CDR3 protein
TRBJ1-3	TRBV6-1	CAILGTGAGNTIYF
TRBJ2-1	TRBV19	CASSPREGLYNEQFF
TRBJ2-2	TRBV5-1	CASSSTGEAGELFF
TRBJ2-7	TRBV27	CASSFQGTHYEQYF
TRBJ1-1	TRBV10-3	CAISESVNTEAFF
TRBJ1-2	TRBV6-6	CASSYPPGPRDGYTF
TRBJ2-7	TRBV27	CASSWDRGYEQYF
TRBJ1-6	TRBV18	CASSPGQGAIGPLHF
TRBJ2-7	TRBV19	CASSTLAGRGSAPQYF
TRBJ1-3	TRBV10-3	CAISPLLGRFGNTIYF
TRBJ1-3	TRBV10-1	CASSETDGNTIYF
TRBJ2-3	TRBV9	CASSETYNPGGTDTQYF
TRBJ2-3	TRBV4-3	CASSQDPSSGRDTQYF
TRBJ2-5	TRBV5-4	CASNDLAGGPSVTQYF
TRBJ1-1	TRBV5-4	CASSLGRTANTEAFF
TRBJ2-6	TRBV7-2	CASSSRQVTNVLTF
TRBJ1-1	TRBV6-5	CASSYSIRQEAFF
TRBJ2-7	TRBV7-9	CASSPRDRVGYEQYF
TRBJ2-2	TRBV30	CAWSTGQGNTGELFF
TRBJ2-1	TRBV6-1	CASSQAVNEQFF
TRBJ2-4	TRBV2	CASSEGLAGAKNIQYF
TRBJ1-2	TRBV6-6	CASTLTSGQGYGYTF
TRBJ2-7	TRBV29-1	CSVGQSGYEQYF
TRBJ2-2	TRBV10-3	CAISESRGPRTGELFF
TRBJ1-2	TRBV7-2	CASSLELGGYTF
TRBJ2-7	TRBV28	CASSVAGGPREQYF
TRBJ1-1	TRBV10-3	CAISERTGGTEAFF
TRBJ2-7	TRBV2	CASSLEDYEQYF
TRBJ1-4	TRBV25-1	CASSDPRQKRATNEKLFF
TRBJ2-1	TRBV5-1	CASSLGGGGGYNEQFF
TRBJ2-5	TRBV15	CATSGGGDRETQYF
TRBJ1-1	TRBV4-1	CASSQDRGLTEAFF
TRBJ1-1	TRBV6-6	CASPPPGQLLTEAFF
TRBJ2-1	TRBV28	CASSLWLAGNLSYNEQFF
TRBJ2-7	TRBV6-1	CASILSGGTYEQYF
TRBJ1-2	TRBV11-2	CASRAPGTGYGYTF
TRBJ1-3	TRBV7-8	CASSPTGSSGNTIYF
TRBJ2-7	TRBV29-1	CSVEVGTATYEQYF
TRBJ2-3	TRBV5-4	CASSAPGQGMLRDTQYF
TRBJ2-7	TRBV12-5	CASGLGQGGVSSEQYF
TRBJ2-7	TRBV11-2	CASSLDIIDEQYF
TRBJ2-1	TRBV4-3	CASSQDWRQVYNEQFF
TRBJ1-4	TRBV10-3	CAISAGQGNEKLFF
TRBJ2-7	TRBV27	CASSLKDRFSYEQYF
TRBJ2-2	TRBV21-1	CASRAHPDSVSGGELFF
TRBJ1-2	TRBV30	CAWSGVPGVQGYTF